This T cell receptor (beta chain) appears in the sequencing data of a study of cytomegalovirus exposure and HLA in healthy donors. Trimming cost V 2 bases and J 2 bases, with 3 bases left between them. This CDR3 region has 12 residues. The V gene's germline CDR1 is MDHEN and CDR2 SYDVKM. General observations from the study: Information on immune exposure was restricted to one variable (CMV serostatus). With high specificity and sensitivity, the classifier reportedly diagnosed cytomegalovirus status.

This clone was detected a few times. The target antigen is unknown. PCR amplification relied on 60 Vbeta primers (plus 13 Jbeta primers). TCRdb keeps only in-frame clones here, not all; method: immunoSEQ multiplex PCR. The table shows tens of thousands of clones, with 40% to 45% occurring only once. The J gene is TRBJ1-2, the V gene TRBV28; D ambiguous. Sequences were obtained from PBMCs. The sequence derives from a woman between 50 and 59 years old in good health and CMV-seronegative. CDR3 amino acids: CASSLQNYGYTF. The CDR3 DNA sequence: TGTGCCAGCAGTTTACAGAACTATGGCTACACCTTC.